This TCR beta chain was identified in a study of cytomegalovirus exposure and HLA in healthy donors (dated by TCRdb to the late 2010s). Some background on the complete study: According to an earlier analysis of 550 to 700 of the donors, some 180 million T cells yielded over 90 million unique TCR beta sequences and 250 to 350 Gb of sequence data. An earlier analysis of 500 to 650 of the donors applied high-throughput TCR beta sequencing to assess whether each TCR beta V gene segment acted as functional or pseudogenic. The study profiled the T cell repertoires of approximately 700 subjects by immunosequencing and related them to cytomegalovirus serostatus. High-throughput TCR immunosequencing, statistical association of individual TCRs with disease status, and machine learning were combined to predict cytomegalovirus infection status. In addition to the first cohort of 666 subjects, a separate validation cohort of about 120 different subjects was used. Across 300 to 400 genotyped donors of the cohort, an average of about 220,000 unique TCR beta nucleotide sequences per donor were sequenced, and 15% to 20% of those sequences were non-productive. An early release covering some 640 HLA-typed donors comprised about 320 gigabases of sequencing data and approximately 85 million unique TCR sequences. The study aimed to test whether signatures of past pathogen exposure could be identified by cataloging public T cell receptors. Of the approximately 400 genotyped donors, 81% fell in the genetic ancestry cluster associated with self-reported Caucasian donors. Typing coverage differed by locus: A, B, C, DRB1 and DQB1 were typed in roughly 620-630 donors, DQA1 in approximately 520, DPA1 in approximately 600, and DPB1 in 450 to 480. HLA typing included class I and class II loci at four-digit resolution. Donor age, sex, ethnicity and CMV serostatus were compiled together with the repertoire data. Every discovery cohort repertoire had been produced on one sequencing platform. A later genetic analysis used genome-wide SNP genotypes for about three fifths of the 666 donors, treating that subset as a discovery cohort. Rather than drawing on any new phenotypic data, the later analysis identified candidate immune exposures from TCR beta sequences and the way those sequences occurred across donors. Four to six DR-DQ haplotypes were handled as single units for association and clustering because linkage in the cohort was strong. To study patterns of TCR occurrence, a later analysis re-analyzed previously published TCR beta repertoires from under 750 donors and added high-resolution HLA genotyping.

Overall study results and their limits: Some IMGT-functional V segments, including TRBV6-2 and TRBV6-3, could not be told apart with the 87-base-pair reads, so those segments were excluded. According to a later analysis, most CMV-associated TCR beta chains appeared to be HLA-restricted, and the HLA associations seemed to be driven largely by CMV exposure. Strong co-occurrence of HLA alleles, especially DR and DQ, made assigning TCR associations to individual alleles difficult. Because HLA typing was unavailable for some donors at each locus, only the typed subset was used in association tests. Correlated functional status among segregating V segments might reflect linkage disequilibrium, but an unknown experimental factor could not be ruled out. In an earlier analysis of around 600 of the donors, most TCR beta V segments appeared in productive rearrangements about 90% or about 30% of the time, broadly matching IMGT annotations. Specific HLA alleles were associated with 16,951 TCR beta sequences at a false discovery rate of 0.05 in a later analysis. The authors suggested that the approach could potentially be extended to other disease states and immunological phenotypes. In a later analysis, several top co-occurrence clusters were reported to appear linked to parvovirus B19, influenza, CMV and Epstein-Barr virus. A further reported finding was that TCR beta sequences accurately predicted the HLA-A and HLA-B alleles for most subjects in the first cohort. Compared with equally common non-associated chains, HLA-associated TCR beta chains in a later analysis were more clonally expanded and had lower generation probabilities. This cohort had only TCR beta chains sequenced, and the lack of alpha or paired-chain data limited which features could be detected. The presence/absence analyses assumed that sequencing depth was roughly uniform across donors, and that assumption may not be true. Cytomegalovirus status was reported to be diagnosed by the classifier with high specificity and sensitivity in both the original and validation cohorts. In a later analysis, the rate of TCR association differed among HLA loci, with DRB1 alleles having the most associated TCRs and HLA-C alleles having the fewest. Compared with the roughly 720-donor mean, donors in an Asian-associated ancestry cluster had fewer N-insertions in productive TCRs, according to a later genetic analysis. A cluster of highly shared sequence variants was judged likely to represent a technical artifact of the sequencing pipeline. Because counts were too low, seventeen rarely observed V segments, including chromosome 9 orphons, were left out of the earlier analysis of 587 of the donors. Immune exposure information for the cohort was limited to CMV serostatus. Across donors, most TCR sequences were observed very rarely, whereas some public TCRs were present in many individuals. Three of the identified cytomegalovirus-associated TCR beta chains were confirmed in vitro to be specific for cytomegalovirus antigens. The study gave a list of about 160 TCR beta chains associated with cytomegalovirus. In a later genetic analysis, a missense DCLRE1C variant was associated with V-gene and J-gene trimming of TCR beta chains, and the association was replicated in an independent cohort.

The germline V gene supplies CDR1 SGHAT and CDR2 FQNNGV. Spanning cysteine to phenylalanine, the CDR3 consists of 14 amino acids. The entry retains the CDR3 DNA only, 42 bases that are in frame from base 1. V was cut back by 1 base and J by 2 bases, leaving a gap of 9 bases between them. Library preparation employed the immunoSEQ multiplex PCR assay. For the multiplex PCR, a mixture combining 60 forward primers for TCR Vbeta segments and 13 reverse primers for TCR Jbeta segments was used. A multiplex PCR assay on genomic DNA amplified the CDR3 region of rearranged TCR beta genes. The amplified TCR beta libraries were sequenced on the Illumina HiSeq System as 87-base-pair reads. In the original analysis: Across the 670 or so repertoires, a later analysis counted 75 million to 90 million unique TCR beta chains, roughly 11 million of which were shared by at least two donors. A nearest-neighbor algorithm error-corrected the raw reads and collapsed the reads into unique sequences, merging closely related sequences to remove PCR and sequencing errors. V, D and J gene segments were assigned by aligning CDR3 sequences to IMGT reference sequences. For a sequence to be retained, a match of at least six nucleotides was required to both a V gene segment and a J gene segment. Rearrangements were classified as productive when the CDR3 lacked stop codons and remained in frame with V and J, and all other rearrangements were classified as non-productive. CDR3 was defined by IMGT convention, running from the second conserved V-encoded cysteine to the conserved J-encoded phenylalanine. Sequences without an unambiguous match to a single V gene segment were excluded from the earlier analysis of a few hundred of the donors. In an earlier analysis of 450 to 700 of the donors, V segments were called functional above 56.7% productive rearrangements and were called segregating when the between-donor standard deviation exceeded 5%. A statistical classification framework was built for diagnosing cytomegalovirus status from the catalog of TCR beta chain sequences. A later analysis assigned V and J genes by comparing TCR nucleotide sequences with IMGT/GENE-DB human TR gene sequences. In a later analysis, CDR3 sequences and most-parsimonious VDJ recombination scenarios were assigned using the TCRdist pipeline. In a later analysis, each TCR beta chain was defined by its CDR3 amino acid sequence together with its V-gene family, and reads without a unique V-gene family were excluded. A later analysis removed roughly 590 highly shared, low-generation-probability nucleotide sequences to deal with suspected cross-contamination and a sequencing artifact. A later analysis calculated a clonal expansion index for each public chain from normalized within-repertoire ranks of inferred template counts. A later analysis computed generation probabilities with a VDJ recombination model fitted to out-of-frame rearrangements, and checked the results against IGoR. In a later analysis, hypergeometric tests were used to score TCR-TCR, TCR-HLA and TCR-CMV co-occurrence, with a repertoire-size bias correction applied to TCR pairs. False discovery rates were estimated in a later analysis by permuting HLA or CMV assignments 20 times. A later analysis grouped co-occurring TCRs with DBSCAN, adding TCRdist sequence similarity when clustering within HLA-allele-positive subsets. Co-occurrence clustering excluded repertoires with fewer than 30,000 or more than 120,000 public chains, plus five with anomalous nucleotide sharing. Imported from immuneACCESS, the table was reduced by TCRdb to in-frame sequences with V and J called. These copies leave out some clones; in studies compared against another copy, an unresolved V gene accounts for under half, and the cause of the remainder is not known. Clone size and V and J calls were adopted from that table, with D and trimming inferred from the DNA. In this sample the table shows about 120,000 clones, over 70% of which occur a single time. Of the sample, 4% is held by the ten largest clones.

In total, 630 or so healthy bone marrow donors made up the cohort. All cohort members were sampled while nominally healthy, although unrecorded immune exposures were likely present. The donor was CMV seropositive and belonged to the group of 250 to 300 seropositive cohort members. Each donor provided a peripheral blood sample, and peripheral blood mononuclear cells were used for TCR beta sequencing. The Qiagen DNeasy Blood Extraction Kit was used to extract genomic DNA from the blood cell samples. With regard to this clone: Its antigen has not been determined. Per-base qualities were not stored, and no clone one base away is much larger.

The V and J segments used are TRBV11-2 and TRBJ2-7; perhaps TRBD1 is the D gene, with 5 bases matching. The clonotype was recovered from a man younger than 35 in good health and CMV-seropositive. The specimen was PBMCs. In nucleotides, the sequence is TGTGCCAGCAGCTTAGTGACAGCCCCCTACGAGCAGTACTTC. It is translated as CASSLVTAPYEQYF.